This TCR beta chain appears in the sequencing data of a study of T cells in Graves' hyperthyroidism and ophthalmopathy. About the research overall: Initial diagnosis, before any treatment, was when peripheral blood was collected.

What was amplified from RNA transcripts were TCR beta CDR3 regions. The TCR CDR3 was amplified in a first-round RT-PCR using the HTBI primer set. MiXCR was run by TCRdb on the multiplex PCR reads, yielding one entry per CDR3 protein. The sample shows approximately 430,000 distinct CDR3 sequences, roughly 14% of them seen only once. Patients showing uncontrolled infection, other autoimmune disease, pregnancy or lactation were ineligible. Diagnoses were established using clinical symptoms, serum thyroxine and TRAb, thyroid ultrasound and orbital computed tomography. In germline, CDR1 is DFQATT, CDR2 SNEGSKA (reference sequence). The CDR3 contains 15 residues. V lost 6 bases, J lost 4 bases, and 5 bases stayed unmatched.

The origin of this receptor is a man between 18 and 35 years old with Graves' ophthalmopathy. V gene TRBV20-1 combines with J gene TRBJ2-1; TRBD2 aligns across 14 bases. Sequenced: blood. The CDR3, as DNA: TGCAGTGCCGGACTAGCGGGGGGCATTTACAATGAGCAGTTCTTC. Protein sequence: CSAGLAGGIYNEQFF.